This T cell receptor beta chain emerged from a study of OX40 agonist ivuxolimab in advanced cancers. At the level of the study: Patients received intravenous ivuxolimab every 2 weeks at 0.01 to 10 mg/kg.

It was autoimmune disease history or systemic immunosuppression that excluded patients. Method: immunoSEQ multiplex PCR; TCRdb's copy keeps in-frame clones and lacks some. Found here are 20,000 to 25,000 clones, 84% of them singletons; the top ten hold roughly 26%. The material sequenced was CD4+ or CD8+ T cells sorted from blood, taken in a trial of the OX40 agonist ivuxolimab. This TCR was recovered from an adult with an advanced solid tumor such as melanoma, head and neck, liver or kidney cancer.

The CDR3: CASSLSVWRWRDSGNTIYF. The CDR3 DNA is TGTGCCAGCAGTTTATCGGTGTGGCGGTGGCGGGACTCTGGAAACACCATATATTTT. V gene TRBV28 combines with J gene TRBJ1-3; D not resolved. The V end was cut by 1 base, the J end by 0 bases, with 19 bases between. The CDR3 is 19 residues long. Germline V CDR1 and CDR2: MDHEN, SYDVKM.